This is a list of T cell receptor beta chains from one sample in a study of blood T cell repertoires in COVID-19. Produced via immunoSEQ multiplex PCR; TCRdb's table is partial and in-frame only. The sample consists of around 230,000 clones, about 90% of them appearing once. Sequencing was performed on PBMCs or T cells enriched from blood (not recorded which). All receptors come from a woman in her 40s with acute COVID-19. CDR3s include the opening cysteine and the closing phenylalanine or tryptophan. A D gene is named only where the DNA matches it firmly. Clone size is shown for a subset of rows, as once, few, many or a class of expanded clone.

D gene	clone size	J gene	V gene	CDR3 DNA	CDR3 protein
-	-	TRBJ1-5	TRBV6-1	TGTGCCAGCAGTGAAGCACCGGGAGGAACCCAGCATTTT	CASSEAPGGTQHF
-	-	TRBJ1-1	TRBV10-3	TGTGCCATCAGTACCACAAATGGTGGTACTGAAGCTTTCTTT	CAISTTNGGTEAFF
TRBD1	-	TRBJ2-7	TRBV19	TGTGCCAGTAGCCAGGGGGCAGGAGGGAGGACCTACGAGCAGTACTTC	CASSQGAGGRTYEQYF
-	-	TRBJ1-3	TRBV6-5	TGTGCCAGCAGACCAACGACAGACTCTGGAAACACCATATATTTT	CASRPTTDSGNTIYF
-	-	TRBJ2-1	TRBV19	TGTGCCAGTAGTATAGGAGGGAAAGTTGGCAATGAGCAGTTCTTC	CASSIGGKVGNEQFF
-	-	TRBJ2-1	TRBV9	TGTGCCAGCAGCGACCAATTCACAGGGAGCTCCTACAATGAGCAGTTCTTC	CASSDQFTGSSYNEQFF
TRBD2	-	TRBJ2-1	TRBV14	TGTGCCAGCAGCCAAAGAAGACTAGCGGGGTCAGCATACAATGAGCAGTTCTTC	CASSQRRLAGSAYNEQFF
-	-	TRBJ1-6	TRBV6-5	TGTGCCAGCAGTTCGGCTTCGAGGGTCTCACCCCTCCACTTT	CASSSASRVSPLHF
-	-	TRBJ1-1	TRBV2	TGTGCCAGCAGTGAATTGAGGGTTGTGAACACTGAAGCTTTCTTT	CASSELRVVNTEAFF
TRBD1	-	TRBJ1-1	TRBV5-1	TGCGCCAGCAGCCCCGGGCGACAGGGGGGAACTGAAGCTTTCTTT	CASSPGRQGGTEAFF
TRBD2	-	TRBJ2-2	TRBV30	TGTGCCTGGAGTGTTTGGGGGAGGGTAAACACCGGGGAGCTGTTTTTT	CAWSVWGRVNTGELFF
TRBD2	-	TRBJ2-1	TRBV18	TGTGCCAGCTCACCACCCAGCGGGATCTACAATGAGCAGTTCTTC	CASSPPSGIYNEQFF
-	-	TRBJ1-2	TRBV19	TGTGCCAGTAGGGGAGTGGGTTCTAACTATGGCTACACCTTC	CASRGVGSNYGYTF
TRBD1	once	TRBJ2-1	TRBV2	TGTGCCAGCAGTGCGGACAGGGTTCAGTTCTTC	CASSADRVQFF
-	-	TRBJ2-3	TRBV6-5	TGTGCCAGCAGGGGGACTTCCACAGATACGCAGTATTTT	CASRGTSTDTQYF
-	-	TRBJ2-7	TRBV7-8	TGTGCCAGCAGCTTCACCGGGACATACGAGCAGTACTTC	CASSFTGTYEQYF
-	-	TRBJ2-7	TRBV5-6	TGTGCCAGCAGCTTGGCCAGCGAGCAGTACTTC	CASSLASEQYF
TRBD2	-	TRBJ2-1	TRBV7-9	TGTGCCAGCAGCTCTTTAGGACTAGCGGGCTCCTACAATGAGCAGTTCTTC	CASSSLGLAGSYNEQFF
TRBD1	-	TRBJ1-5	TRBV2	TGTGCCAGCAGTGGGGACAGGGGTTGGGGAAATCAGCCCCAGCATTTT	CASSGDRGWGNQPQHF
-	-	TRBJ1-2	TRBV6-6	TGTGCCAGCAGGCATGGGGGGGCGCGAGGCTACACCTTC	CASRHGGARGYTF
TRBD1	-	TRBJ2-2	TRBV7-9	TGTGCCAGCAGCCCTGGACAGGGGAATTTGAACACCGGGGAGCTGTTTTTT	CASSPGQGNLNTGELFF
-	-	TRBJ1-4	TRBV19	TGTGCCAGTAGTAAGGGGGGGGGATTCGCTGAAAAACTGTTTTTT	CASSKGGGFAEKLFF
-	-	TRBJ1-3	TRBV25-1	TGTGCCAGCAGTGATCTAAATGAGGGGGGGGCTGGAAACACCATATATTTT	CASSDLNEGGAGNTIYF
-	-	TRBJ1-2	TRBV12-3/TRBV12-4	TGTGCCAGCAGTTTGGGGGGAGTCTATGGCTACACCTTC	CASSLGGVYGYTF
TRBD2	-	TRBJ2-7	TRBV10-3	TGTGCCATCACGGGGTTAGCGGGAGGGATCCACGAGCAGTACTTC	CAITGLAGGIHEQYF
-	-	TRBJ2-2	TRBV29-1	TGCAGCGTTGCGTATAACACCGGGGAGCTGTTTTTT	CSVAYNTGELFF
-	-	TRBJ1-1	TRBV10-2	TGCGCCAGCAGTGAGGACAGCAACACTGAAGCTTTCTTT	CASSEDSNTEAFF
TRBD1	-	TRBJ2-7	TRBV7-9	TGTGCCAGCACCGAAATTAGACAGGGGGGCTACGAGCAGTACTTC	CASTEIRQGGYEQYF
-	-	TRBJ1-1	TRBV4-2	TGTGCCAGCAGCTTGCGGCAGGGCACTGAAGCTTTCTTT	CASSLRQGTEAFF
-	once	TRBJ1-1	TRBV6-1	TGTGCCAGCAGTGAAAGGGGCTCAGTAAACACTGAAGCTTTCTTT	CASSERGSVNTEAFF
TRBD2	-	TRBJ2-1	TRBV5-5	TGTGCCAGCGGGACTAGCGGGAGCGAAATTGAGCAGTTCTTC	CASGTSGSEIEQFF
TRBD2	once	TRBJ2-1	TRBV11-3	TGTGCCAGCAGCTTTGGACTAGCGGGTAACTACAATGAGCAGTTCTTC	CASSFGLAGNYNEQFF
-	-	TRBJ2-2	TRBV11-3	TGTGCCAGCAGCTCCAGGGGTCGAACGGACACCGGGGAGCTGTTTTTT	CASSSRGRTDTGELFF
TRBD1	once	TRBJ2-7	TRBV7-2	TGTGCCAGCAGCTTAGGGGGACAGGGGTACCACGAGCAGTACTTC	CASSLGGQGYHEQYF
-	once	TRBJ2-3	TRBV19	TGTGCCACTTCACAGGGCAACCCCACAGATACGCAGTATTTT	CATSQGNPTDTQYF
TRBD2	-	TRBJ2-1	TRBV27	TGTGCCAGCACAGCCAGACTAGCTGGTGAGCAGTTCTTC	CASTARLAGEQFF
TRBD1	-	TRBJ1-2	TRBV7-9	TGTGCCAGCAGCTCGACCGGGACAGGGGTTGGTGGCTACACCTTC	CASSSTGTGVGGYTF
TRBD1	-	TRBJ1-5	TRBV30	TGTGCCTGGAGTCGGACAGGGGGCCAGCCCCAGCATTTT	CAWSRTGGQPQHF
-	-	TRBJ1-5	TRBV5-1	TGCGCCAGCAGCTCGGGGGAAATAGGCCAGCCCCAGCATTTT	CASSSGEIGQPQHF
-	-	TRBJ2-5	TRBV5-1	TGCGCCAGCAGCTTGGCCTTTGGAGTCCAAGAGACCCAGTACTTC	CASSLAFGVQETQYF
TRBD1	few	TRBJ2-2	TRBV4-2	TGTGCCAGCAGCCAAGCTCCGGGACAGGGGAACTGGGAGCTGTTTTTT	CASSQAPGQGNWELFF
-	-	TRBJ1-2	TRBV12-3/TRBV12-4	TGTGCCAGCAGCCGACAGTGGGACTATGGCTACACCTTC	CASSRQWDYGYTF
TRBD1	-	TRBJ1-6	TRBV30	TGTGCCTGGAGACGACAGGGTGATAATTCACCCCTCCACTTT	CAWRRQGDNSPLHF
TRBD2	-	TRBJ2-3	TRBV7-7	TGTGCTAGCAGCTTAGGGACTAGCGTGACTACAGATACGCAGTATTTT	CASSLGTSVTTDTQYF
TRBD2	once	TRBJ2-7	TRBV6-8	TGTGCCAGCAGTTACTCCGGGGAGGGGTTAGCGCGGGAGGATGGGGGCTACGAGCAGTACTTC	CASSYSGEGLAREDGGYEQYF
TRBD1	-	TRBJ1-2	TRBV27	TGTGCCAGCAGTTCCCTCGGGACAGGGGGCTACACCTTC	CASSSLGTGGYTF
-	-	TRBJ2-3	TRBV5-1	TGCGCCAGCAGCTTGGGTGGGCATTCTAGCACAGATACGCAGTATTTT	CASSLGGHSSTDTQYF
-	-	TRBJ1-6	TRBV27	TGTGCCAGCAGTTCCGGACTTTCACCCCTCCACTTT	CASSSGLSPLHF
-	-	TRBJ2-3	TRBV12-5	TGTGCTAGTGGTTTGAGGACAGAGACGCAGTATTTT	CASGLRTETQYF
TRBD2	-	TRBJ2-5	TRBV20-1	TGCAGTGCTAGTTCGGGTGGTCTAGCGGGAGTCGAGACCCAGTACTTC	CSASSGGLAGVETQYF
TRBD1	-	TRBJ1-5	TRBV5-1	TGCGCCAGCAGCTTGGCCGGAGGGGGCGGTCAGCCCCAGCATTTT	CASSLAGGGGQPQHF
TRBD2	-	TRBJ2-1	TRBV19	TGTGCCAGTAGTATTCCGGCGGGAGGTAGGAATGAGCAGTTCTTC	CASSIPAGGRNEQFF
TRBD1	once	TRBJ1-1	TRBV14	TGTGCCAGCTCAATTACAGGGGCGGGAAACACTGAAGCTTTCTTT	CASSITGAGNTEAFF
TRBD1	-	TRBJ2-5	TRBV7-3	TGTGCCAGCAGCCATGACAGGGGGGAGACCCAGTACTTC	CASSHDRGETQYF
TRBD2	-	TRBJ2-2	TRBV12-5	TGTGCTAGTGGTCCCTCGGGACTAGCGGGAGACCTAGGGACCGGGGAGCTGTTTTTT	CASGPSGLAGDLGTGELFF
TRBD1	-	TRBJ2-5	TRBV5-5	TGTGCCAGCAGCAGTACAGGGGACGAGACCCAGTACTTC	CASSSTGDETQYF
-	-	TRBJ1-5	TRBV5-4	TGTGCCAGCAGGCCTGGGGGAGGCGTCCGGCCCCAGCATTTT	CASRPGGGVRPQHF